This T cell receptor beta chain was found in a study of blood T cells in healthy people across ages (dated by TCRdb to 2015 to 2017). About the full investigation: In model experiments, template switching captured about one uniquely barcoded TCR beta cDNA molecule for every two T cells. The donors were divided into four age groups: young (average roughly 17 years), middle-aged (roughly 42), aged (about 61) and long-lived (approximately 74). Using deep sequencing normalized with unique cDNA molecular identifiers, the study measured how TCR beta repertoire diversity changes with age. To avoid experimental bias, donors of different ages were spread randomly across the sequencing lanes. Using the same blood draw, the study looked at two additional independent replicas of 1 million unique cDNA reads for two donors, one aged 18 to 30 and the other aged 80 or older. The investigation overall reported the following: Donor CMV infection status was unknown, potentially confounding age-related changes in expanded clonotypes. Observed TCR beta diversity per million T cells fell roughly linearly with age, and a significant reduction was already apparent by age roughly 40. There was a strong correlation between observed TCR beta diversity and the percentage of naive T cells measured by flow cytometry. Conclusive comparison of naive and antigen-experienced compartments was prevented by the profiling of bulk unsorted PBMCs. Estimates of total diversity based on one million sequenced T cells were considered lower bounds and underestimates. The long-lived group showed more naive CD4+ T cells, fewer expanded clones and increased TCR diversity than the aged group, suggesting age selection.

The library was prepared using 5' RACE. Sequencing relied on an Illumina HiSeq 2500. A second PCR of about 7 to 12 cycles was performed with a sample-barcoded 5' primer and a J-beta primer mix. A unique molecular identifier was introduced onto each TCR beta cDNA molecule by a template-switch 5' adaptor carrying 12 random nucleotides. Each sample yielded at least 2.5 million CDR3-containing paired-end reads. All of the RNA was converted into first-strand cDNA using the Mint cDNA synthesis kit, with a TRBC-specific oligonucleotide serving as the primer. After uracil-DNA glycosylase treatment, a first 18-cycle PCR used universal primers M1SS and BC2_uni_R on all cDNA. Per the authors' processing: Normalization of each sample was performed by random selection of 1 million high-quality reads, each carrying a distinct molecular identifier. Instead of being binned into consensus sequences, reads that shared molecular identifiers were thrown out. CDR3 identification, clonotype clustering and error correction used MiTCR with a Q25 quality threshold and the strictest error-elimination algorithm. A nonparametric unseen species model with Euler transformation was used to estimate a lower bound on total TCR beta diversity. TCRdb handled the public reads itself, with Q25 trimming in fastp and clone calling in MiXCR, and kept productive beta chains. Each CDR3 protein gets just one entry, which takes the most common genes and DNA from the rows behind it. The V and J calls and clone size come from TCRdb's table, not from the authors' own analysis. Here the sample has 850,000 to 1,000,000 distinct CDR3 sequences; roughly half occur a single time. About a fifth of the sample rests with the top ten.

To note about this clonotype: The antigen it recognizes is unknown. Base qualities are not provided; no much larger clone lies one nucleotide away.

Donors were under 40 systemically healthy Caucasian individuals from Russia aged roughly 6 to 100 years. Each donor gave about 9.2 milliliters of peripheral blood, drawn into EDTA-treated Vacutainer tubes. Ficoll-Paque density-gradient centrifugation was used to isolate PBMCs, with at least 7 million per sample. Total RNA, at least 5 micrograms per sample, was extracted from PBMCs with Trizol reagent. The percentages of naive CD45RAhigh/CD27high T cells were determined by flow cytometry on a PBMC aliquot from every donor. The CDR3 covers 12 residues, taking in both the cysteine and the phenylalanine. Here the CDR3 DNA is all that survives: 36 bases in frame from base 1. CDR1 is given as DFQATT and CDR2 as SNEGSKA, both from the germline V gene (reference sequence). V loses 5 bases, J loses 3 bases, and the germline ends lie 10 bases apart.

The sequenced sample consisted of blood. The receptor was derived from a woman aged 55-75 years in good health. The chain uses TRBV20-1 and TRBJ1-2, and TRBD1 may be the D gene, going by 5 matching bases. The encoded CDR3 is CSAGGSDYGYTF. The sequenced DNA: TGCAGTGCTGGGGGGTCTGACTATGGCTACACCTTC.